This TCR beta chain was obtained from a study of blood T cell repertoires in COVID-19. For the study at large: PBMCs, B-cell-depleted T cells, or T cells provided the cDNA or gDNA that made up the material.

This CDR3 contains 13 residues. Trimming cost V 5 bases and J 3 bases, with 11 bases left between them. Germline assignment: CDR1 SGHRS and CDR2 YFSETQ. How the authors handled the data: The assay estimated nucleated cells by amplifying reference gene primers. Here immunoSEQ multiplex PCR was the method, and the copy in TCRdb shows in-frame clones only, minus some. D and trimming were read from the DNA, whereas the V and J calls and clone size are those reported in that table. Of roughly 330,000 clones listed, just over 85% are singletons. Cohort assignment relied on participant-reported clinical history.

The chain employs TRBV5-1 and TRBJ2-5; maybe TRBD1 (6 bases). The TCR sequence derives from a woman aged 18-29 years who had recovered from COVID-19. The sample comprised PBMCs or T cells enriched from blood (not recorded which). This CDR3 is CASSRNREETQYF. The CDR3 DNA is TGCGCCAGCAGTAGAAACAGGGAAGAGACCCAGTACTTC.